This entry lists 9 T cell receptor beta chains sequenced from one sample in a study of cytomegalovirus exposure and HLA in healthy donors. Primers included in the PCR were 60 Vbeta and 13 Jbeta primers. Method: immunoSEQ multiplex PCR; TCRdb's copy keeps in-frame clones and lacks some. The table records 75,000 to 100,000 clones, roughly 74% of them present only once. Sequencing input: PBMCs. These receptors were collected from an older woman in good health and CMV-seropositive.

The chain links TRBV7-8 to TRBJ2-7; 14 bases agree with TRBD2. The J segment lost 7 bases and the V segment lost 6 bases, leaving 5 bases of the junction unmatched. CDR1 and CDR2 from the germline V gene are SGHVS and FQNEAQ. This CDR3 comprises 14 residues. The DNA for the CDR3 is TGTGCCAGCAGTAAGGGACTAGCGGGGGTGGAGCAGTACTTC. Residues: CASSKGLAGVEQYF.

This clone was recorded once. V gene TRBV5-1 combines with J gene TRBJ2-5; TRBD1 agrees at 7 bases. TRBJ2-7 explains the end of the DNA better; the J call may be wrong. Germline CDR1 and CDR2: SGHRS and YFSETQ. The CDR3 consists of 14 residues. The CDR3 DNA sequence: TGCGCCAGCAGCTCCCCAGGGGGAGTTGGCGAGCAGTACTTC. Translating gives CASSSPGGVGEQYF.

This chain connects TRBV29-1 to TRBJ1-3; TRBD1 agrees at 8 bases. The germline CDR1 and CDR2 sequences are SQVTM and ANQGSEA. Trimming removed 7 bases from V and 4 bases from J; junction bases left unmatched: 6. The CDR3 has 13 residues. This chain's CDR3 is CSATGQAGNTIYF. DNA for the CDR3: TGCAGCGCCACGGGACAGGCCGGAAACACCATATATTTT.

V is TRBV30 and J is TRBJ2-2, with TRBD1 matching 7 bases. Germline trimming cut 2 bases from V and 2 bases from J; bases unmatched to any gene: 5. Germline-derived CDR1 and CDR2 are GTSNPN and SVGIG (reference sequence). The CDR3 consists of 15 residues. CDR3 DNA sequence: TGTGCCTGGAGTAGGGACAGCATAAACACCGGGGAGCTGTTTTTT. Its translation: CAWSRDSINTGELFF.

This rearrangement joins TRBV19 to TRBJ2-1; 10 nucleotides align to TRBD2. The CDR3 extends over 19 amino acids. Trimming at V came to 5 bases and at J to 2 bases, leaving 15 bases not matched to a gene. Looked up from germline, CDR1 is LNHDA and CDR2 is SQIVND (reference sequence). This CDR3 is CASSPGRSGGVGAYNEQFF. The CDR3 DNA reads as TGTGCCAGTAGTCCCGGTAGGAGCGGGGGGGTTGGCGCCTACAATGAGCAGTTCTTC.

This chain joins TRBV5-4 and TRBJ2-1; 7 bases align to TRBD2. The germline V gene encodes CDR1 SGHNT and CDR2 YYREEE (reference sequence). Unmatched junction bases numbered 5, after V lost 4 bases and J lost 7 bases. The CDR3 spans 13 residues. The CDR3 is CASSSGTRNEQFF. CDR3 DNA sequence: TGTGCCAGCAGCAGCGGGACTCGGAATGAGCAGTTCTTC.

The J gene is TRBJ2-1, the V gene TRBV7-8, with 13 bases aligning to TRBD2. Per germline, CDR1 SGHVS and CDR2 FQNEAQ. The CDR3 totals 18 residues. V lost 2 bases and J lost 2; bases outside the gene matches: 6. In nucleotides, the CDR3 is TGTGCCAGCAGCTTATCCAGGACTAGCGGGAGAACCTACAATGAGCAGTTCTTC. Its translation is CASSLSRTSGRTYNEQFF.

This clone was picked up a small number of times. The chain joins TRBV14 to TRBJ2-5, with 7 bases lining up with TRBD1. This CDR3 has 17 residues. In germline, CDR1 is SGHDN, CDR2 FVKESK. Trimming took 1 base from V and 3 from J; bases not matched to a gene: 11. As DNA, the CDR3 is TGTGCCAGCAGCCAAGCCGCTGACAGGGTGGAAAAAGAGACCCAGTACTTC. Its protein product is CASSQAADRVEKETQYF.

J is TRBJ1-6 and V is TRBV28, with D hard to call. The CDR3 consists of 17 residues. Looked up from germline, CDR1 is MDHEN and CDR2 is SYDVKM. With 2 bases removed from V and 0 bases from J, the gap between germline ends came to 11 bases. The CDR3 region is CASSLAGPSSYNSPLHF. DNA of the CDR3: TGTGCCAGCAGTTTAGCTGGGCCCAGCTCCTATAATTCACCCCTCCACTTT.